This T cell receptor (beta chain) was identified during a study of blood T cell repertoires in COVID-19. Overall study context: The United States, Italy and Spain provided the acute and convalescent COVID-19 samples. The cDNA or gDNA used as material had been derived from T cells, B-cell-depleted T cells, or PBMCs.

The germline V and J ends were trimmed by 5 bases and 7 bases, with 19 bases remaining between them. Germline assignment: CDR1 SGHTA and CDR2 FQGNSA. The CDR3 length is 15 residues. Per the original methods: Amplification with reference gene primers provided the estimates of nucleated cell counts. Sequencing used immunoSEQ multiplex PCR; TCRdb keeps in-frame clones, though not all of them. Clonal size and the V and J genes are those of that table, whereas D and trimming came from the DNA. The sample holds approximately 150,000 clones, around 81% seen once. The TCR sequence derives from a man aged 65-85 years who had recovered from COVID-19. The chain is built from TRBV7-2 and TRBJ2-3; no definite D call. The sample comprised peripheral blood. The CDR3 loop reads CASSQPGTPLNTQYF. Written as DNA, the CDR3 is TGTGCCAGCAGCCAACCGGGTACTCCATTAAATACGCAGTATTTT.